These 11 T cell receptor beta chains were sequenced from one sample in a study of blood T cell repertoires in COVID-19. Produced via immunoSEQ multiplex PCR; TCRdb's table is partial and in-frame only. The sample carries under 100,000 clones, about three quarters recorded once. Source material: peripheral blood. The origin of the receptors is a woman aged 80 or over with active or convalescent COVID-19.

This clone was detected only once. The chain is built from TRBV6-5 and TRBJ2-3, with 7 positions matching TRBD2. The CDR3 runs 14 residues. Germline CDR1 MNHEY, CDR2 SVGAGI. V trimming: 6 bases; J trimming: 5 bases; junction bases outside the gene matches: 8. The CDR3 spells CASRNSGRGDTQYF. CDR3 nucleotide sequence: TGTGCCAGCAGGAACTCTGGGAGGGGAGATACGCAGTATTTT.

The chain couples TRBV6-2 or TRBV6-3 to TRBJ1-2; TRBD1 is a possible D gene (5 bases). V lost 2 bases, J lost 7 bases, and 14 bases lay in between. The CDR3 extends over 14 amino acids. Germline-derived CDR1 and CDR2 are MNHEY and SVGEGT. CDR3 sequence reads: CASSYPQGSGGYTF. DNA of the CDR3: TGTGCCAGCAGTTACCCCCAGGGATCAGGTGGCTACACCTTC.

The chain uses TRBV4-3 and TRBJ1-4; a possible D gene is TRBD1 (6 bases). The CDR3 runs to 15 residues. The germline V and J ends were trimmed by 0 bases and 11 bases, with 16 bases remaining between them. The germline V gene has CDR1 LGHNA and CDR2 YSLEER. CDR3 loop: CASSQDGGRGVKLFF. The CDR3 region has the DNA TGCGCCAGCAGCCAAGATGGAGGCAGGGGAGTGAAACTGTTTTTT.

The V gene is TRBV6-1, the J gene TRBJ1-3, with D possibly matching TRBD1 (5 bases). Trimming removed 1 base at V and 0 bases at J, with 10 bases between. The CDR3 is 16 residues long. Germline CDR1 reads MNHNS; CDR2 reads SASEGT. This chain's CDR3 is CASSEVGGGSGNTIYF. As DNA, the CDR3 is TGTGCCAGCAGTGAAGTCGGGGGGGGCTCTGGAAACACCATATATTTT.

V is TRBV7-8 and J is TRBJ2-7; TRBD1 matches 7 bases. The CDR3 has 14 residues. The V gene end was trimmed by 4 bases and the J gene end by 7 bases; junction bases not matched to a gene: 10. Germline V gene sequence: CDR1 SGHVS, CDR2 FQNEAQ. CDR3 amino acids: CASSSRQGAGEQYF. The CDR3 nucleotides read TGTGCCAGCAGCTCCCGACAGGGCGCTGGGGAGCAGTACTTC.

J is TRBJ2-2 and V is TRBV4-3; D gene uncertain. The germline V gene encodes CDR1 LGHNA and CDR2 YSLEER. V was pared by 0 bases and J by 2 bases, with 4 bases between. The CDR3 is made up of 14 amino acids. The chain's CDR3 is CASSQDINTGELFF. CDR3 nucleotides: TGCGCCAGCAGCCAAGATATAAACACCGGGGAGCTGTTTTTT.

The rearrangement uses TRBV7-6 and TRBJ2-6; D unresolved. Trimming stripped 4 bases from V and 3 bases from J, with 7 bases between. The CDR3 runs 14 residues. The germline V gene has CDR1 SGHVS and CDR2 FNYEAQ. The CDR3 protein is CASSSSGGANVLTF. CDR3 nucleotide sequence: TGTGCCAGCAGCTCCTCGGGTGGGGCCAACGTCCTGACTTTC. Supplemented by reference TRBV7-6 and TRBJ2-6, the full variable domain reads GAGVSQSPRYKVTKRGQDVALRCDPISGHVSLYWYRQALGQGPEFLTYFNYEAQQDKSGLPNDRFSAERPEGSISTLTIQRTEQRDSAMYRCASSSSGGANVLTFGAGSRLTVL.

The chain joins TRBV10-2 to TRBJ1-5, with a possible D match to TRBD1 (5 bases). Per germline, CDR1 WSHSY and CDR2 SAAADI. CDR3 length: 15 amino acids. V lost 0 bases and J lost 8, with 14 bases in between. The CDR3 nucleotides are TGCGCCAGCAGTGAGTCGGGGCAAAGTGGTGAGCCCCAGCATTTT. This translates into CASSESGQSGEPQHF.

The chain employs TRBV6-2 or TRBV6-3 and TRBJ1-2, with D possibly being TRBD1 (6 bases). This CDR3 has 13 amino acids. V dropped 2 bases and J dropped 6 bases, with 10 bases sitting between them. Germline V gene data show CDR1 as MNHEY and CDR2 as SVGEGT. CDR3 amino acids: CASSYGDKHGYTF. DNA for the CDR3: TGTGCCAGCAGTTACGGGGACAAGCATGGCTACACCTTC.

The CDR3 sequence: CASSPAGADQPQHF. The CDR3 DNA is TGTGCCAGCAGTCCCGCAGGGGCGGATCAGCCCCAGCATTTT. V and J are TRBV27 and TRBJ1-5; maybe TRBD1 (6 bases). The CDR3 runs to 14 residues. The V end was cut by 5 bases, the J end by 5 bases, with 13 bases between. CDR1 and CDR2 (germline): MNHEY, SMNVEV (reference sequence).

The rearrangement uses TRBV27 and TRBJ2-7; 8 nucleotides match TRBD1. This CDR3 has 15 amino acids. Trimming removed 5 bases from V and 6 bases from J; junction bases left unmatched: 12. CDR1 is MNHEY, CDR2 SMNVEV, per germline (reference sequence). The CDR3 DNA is TGTGCCAGCAGTAGGCCTAGTGCAGGGGGCGGCGAGCAGTACTTC. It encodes CASSRPSAGGGEQYF.